The sequence of this TCR beta chain was determined in a study of blood T cell repertoires in COVID-19. Study overall: Some COVID-19 samples were acute and others convalescent; all came from the United States, Italy and Spain. Sources were T cells, B-cell-depleted T cells, or PBMCs; the material itself was cDNA or gDNA.

Authors' methods: Estimation of nucleated cell counts was performed using reference gene primer amplification. TCRdb keeps only in-frame clones here, not all; method: immunoSEQ multiplex PCR. V, J and clone size were drawn from that table, and D and trimming were deduced from the DNA. This sample has 140,000 to 150,000 clones, with 88% found just once. The J segment lost 6 bases and the V segment lost 7 bases, leaving 9 bases of the junction unmatched. CDR1 is SGHKS and CDR2 is YYEKEE in the germline V gene (reference sequence). The CDR3 runs to 14 residues. The genes are TRBV5-5 and TRBJ2-1; 8 bases line up with TRBD2. Sequenced input: peripheral blood. This TCR was sampled from a human donor with COVID-19, enrolled during active disease. The donor label of this sample is uncertain. The CDR3 DNA reads as TGTGCCAGCTTGGGCGGGGGGCTCTTCAATGAGCAGTTCTTC. It translates to CASLGGGLFNEQFF.